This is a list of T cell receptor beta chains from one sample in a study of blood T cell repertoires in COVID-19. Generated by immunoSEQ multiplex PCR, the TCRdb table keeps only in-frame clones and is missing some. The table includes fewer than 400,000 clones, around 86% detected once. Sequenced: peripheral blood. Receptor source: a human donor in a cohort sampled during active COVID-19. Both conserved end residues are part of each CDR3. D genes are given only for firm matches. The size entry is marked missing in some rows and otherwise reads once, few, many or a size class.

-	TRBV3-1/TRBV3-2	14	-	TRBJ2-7	TGTGCCAGCAGCCAAGTGAGGGACTCCTACGAGCAGTACTTC	CASSQVRDSYEQYF
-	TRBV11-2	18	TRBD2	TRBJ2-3	TGTGCCAGCAGCGTTGGGCTCCTAGCGGTCTCCGGGACAGATACGCAGTATTTT	CASSVGLLAVSGTDTQYF
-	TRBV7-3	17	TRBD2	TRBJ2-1	TGTGCCAGCAGCTTTAGGGCGACGGGACTAGAGGGCAATGAGCAGTTCTTC	CASSFRATGLEGNEQFF
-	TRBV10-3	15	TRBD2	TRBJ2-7	TGTGCCATCCAGGGACTAGCGGGAGGGCCCCACGAGCAGTACTTC	CAIQGLAGGPHEQYF
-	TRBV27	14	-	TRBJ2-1	TGTGCCAGCAGCATGCTCGGGAGAGGCAATGAGCAGTTCTTC	CASSMLGRGNEQFF
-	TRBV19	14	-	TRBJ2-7	TGTGCCAGTAGTTCAACTTTTAGCTCCTACGAGCAGTACTTC	CASSSTFSSYEQYF
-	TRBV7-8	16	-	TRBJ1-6	TGTGCCAGCAGCCCCTGGGCAGGGCGAGTGAATTCACCCCTCCACTTT	CASSPWAGRVNSPLHF
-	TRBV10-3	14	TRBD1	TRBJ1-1	TGTGCCATCAGTGAGAGACAGGGTAACACTGAAGCTTTCTTT	CAISERQGNTEAFF
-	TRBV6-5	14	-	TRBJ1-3	TGTGCCAGCATCCTTAACAGGGCCGGAAACACCATATATTTT	CASILNRAGNTIYF
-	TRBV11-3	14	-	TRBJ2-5	TGTGCCAGCAGCCTGGGGGGGGCCCTGGAGACCCAGTACTTC	CASSLGGALETQYF
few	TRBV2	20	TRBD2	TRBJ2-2	TGTGCCAGCAGGGGTCCCCCCTCTCTAGCGGGGGGGTCTGCGGCCGGGGAGCTGTTTTTT	CASRGPPSLAGGSAAGELFF
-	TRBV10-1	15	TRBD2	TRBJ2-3	TGCGCCAGCACCATGGGACTAGCGGAGACAGATACGCAGTATTTT	CASTMGLAETDTQYF
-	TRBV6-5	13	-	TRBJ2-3	TGTGCCAGCAGGCGGGTTAGCACAGATACGCAGTATTTT	CASRRVSTDTQYF
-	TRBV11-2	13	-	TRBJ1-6	TGTGCCAGCAGCTTAGATCAGAATTCACCCCTCCACTTT	CASSLDQNSPLHF
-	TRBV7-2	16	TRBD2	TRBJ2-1	TGTGCCAGCAGCTTACCTAGCGGGAGGGCCAGTGTTGAGCAGTTCTTC	CASSLPSGRASVEQFF
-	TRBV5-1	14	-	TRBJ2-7	TGCGCCAGCAGCTGGGGGGTGGGGCTCTACGAGCAGTACTTC	CASSWGVGLYEQYF
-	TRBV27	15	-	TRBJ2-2	TGTGCCAGCAGTGGGTTGGCGGGGTACACCGGGGAGCTGTTTTTT	CASSGLAGYTGELFF
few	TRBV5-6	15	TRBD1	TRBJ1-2	TGTGCCAGCAGCTTGATTGCAGGGGGCTACTATGGCTACACCTTC	CASSLIAGGYYGYTF
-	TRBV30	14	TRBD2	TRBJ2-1	TGTGCCACTTCCCGCGGGAGGGCCCTCAGTGAGCAGTTCTTC	CATSRGRALSEQFF
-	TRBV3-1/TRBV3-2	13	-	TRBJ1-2	TGTGCCAGCAGCCAACTGGACACATATGGCTACACCTTC	CASSQLDTYGYTF
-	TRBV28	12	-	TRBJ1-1	TGTGCCTCAGTAGGGGGGAACACTGAAGCTTTCTTT	CASVGGNTEAFF
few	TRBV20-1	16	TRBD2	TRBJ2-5	TGCAGTGCTAGTGAAGGACTAGCGGGGGCCCAAGAGACCCAGTACTTC	CSASEGLAGAQETQYF
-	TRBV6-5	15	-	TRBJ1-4	TGTGCCAGCAGTAACCGGGAGGCAACTAATGAAAAACTGTTTTTT	CASSNREATNEKLFF
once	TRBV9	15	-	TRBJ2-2	TGTGCCAGCAGCGTAGGACTAGCGAACACCGGGGAGCTGTTTTTT	CASSVGLANTGELFF
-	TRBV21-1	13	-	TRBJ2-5	TGTGCCAGCAGCAAAGCAAGGAGAGAGACCCAGTACTTC	CASSKARRETQYF
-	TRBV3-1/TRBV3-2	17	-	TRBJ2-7	TGTGCCAGCAGCCAAGAGGTTCCGGGACTTCCTGCCTACGAGCAGTACTTC	CASSQEVPGLPAYEQYF
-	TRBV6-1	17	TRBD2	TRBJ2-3	TGTGCCAGCAGTGAAAAAAAAGCGGGGGGCGACACAGATACGCAGTATTTT	CASSEKKAGGDTDTQYF
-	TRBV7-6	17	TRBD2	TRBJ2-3	TGTGCCAGCAGCCCTAGGACGGGACTAGCGGGCACAGATACGCAGTATTTT	CASSPRTGLAGTDTQYF
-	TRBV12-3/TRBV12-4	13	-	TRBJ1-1	TGTGCCAGCATCCTCGGTCCGAACACTGAAGCTTTCTTT	CASILGPNTEAFF
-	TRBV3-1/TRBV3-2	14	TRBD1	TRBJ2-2	TGTGCCAGCAGAATGGCAGGGGGCACCGGGGAGCTGTTTTTT	CASRMAGGTGELFF
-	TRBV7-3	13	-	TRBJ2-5	TGTGCCAGCAGCTCTAGTTCCCAAGAGACCCAGTACTTC	CASSSSSQETQYF
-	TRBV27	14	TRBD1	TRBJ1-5	TGTGCCAGCAGTTTCGGAGGGGGCGGTCAGCCCCAGCATTTT	CASSFGGGGQPQHF
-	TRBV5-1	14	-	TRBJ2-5	TGCGCCAGCAGCTTGGATCACCCGAGGGAGACCCAGTACTTC	CASSLDHPRETQYF
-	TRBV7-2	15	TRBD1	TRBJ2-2	TGTGCCAGCAGCTCGGACAGGGAAGGGGGCGGGGAGCTGTTTTTT	CASSSDREGGGELFF
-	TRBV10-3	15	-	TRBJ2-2	TGTGCCATCAAAACCCACAGCGGGAACACCGGGGAGCTGTTTTTT	CAIKTHSGNTGELFF
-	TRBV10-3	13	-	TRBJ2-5	TGTGCCATCTCACTAGGGAACGAAGAGACCCAGTACTTC	CAISLGNEETQYF
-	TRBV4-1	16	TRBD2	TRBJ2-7	TGCGCCAGCAGCCTCCCACGGGGGGGAACCCTCTACGAGCAGTACTTC	CASSLPRGGTLYEQYF